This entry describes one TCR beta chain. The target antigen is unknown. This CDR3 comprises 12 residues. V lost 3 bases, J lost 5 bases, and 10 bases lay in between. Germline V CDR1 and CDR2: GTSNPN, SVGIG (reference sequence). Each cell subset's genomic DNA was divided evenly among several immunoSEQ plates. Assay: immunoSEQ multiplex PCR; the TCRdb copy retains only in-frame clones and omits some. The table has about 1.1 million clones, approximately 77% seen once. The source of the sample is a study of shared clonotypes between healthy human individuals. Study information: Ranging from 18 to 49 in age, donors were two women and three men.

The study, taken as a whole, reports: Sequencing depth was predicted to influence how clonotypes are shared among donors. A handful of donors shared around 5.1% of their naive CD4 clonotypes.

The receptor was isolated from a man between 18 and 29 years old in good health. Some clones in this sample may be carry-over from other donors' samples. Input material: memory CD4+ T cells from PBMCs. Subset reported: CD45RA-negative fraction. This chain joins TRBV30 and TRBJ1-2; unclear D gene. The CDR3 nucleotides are TGTGCCTGGAGCCCGACCGGGTATGGCTACACCTTC. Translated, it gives CAWSPTGYGYTF. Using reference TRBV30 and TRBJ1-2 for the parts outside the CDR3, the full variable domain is SQTIHQWPATLVQPVGSPLSLECTVEGTSNPNLYWYRQAAGRGLQLLFYSVGIGQISSEVPQNLSASRPQDRQFILSSKKLLLSDSGFYLCAWSPTGYGYTFGSGTRLTVV.